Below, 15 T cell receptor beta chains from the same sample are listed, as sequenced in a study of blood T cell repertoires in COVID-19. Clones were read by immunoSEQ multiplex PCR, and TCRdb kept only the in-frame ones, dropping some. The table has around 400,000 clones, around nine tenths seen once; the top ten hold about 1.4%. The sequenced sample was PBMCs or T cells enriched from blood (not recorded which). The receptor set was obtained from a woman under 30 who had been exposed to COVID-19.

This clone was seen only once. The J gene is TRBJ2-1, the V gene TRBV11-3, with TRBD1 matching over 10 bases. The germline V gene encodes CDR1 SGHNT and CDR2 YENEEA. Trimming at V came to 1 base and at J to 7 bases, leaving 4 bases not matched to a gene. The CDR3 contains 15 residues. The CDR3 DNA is TGTGCCAGCAGCTTAGGGACAGGGGGGATGAATGAGCAGTTCTTC. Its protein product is CASSLGTGGMNEQFF.

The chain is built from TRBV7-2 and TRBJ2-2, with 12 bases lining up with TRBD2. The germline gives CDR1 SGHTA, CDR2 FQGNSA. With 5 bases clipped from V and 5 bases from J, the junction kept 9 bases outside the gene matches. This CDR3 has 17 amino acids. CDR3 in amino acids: CASSPRLAGGRTGELFF. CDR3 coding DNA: TGTGCCAGCAGCCCCCGGCTAGCGGGGGGGCGGACCGGGGAGCTGTTTTTT.

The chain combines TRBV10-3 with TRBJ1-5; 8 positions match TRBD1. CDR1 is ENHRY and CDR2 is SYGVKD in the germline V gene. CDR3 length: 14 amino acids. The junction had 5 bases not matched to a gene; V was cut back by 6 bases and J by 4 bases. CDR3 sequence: CAISLGQANQPQHF. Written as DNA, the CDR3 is TGTGCCATCAGCTTGGGACAGGCTAATCAGCCCCAGCATTTT.

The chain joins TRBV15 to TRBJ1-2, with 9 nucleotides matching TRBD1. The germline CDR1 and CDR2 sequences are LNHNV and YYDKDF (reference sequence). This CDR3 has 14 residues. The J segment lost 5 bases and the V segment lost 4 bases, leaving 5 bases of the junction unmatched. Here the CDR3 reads CATSTSGTGYGYTF. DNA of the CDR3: TGTGCCACCAGCACCTCCGGGACAGGGTATGGCTACACCTTC.

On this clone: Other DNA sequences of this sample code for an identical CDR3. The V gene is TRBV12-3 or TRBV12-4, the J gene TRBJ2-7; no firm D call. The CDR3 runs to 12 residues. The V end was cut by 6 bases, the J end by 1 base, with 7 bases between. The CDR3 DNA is TGTGCCAGCAGCCCCAATTCCTACGAGCAGTACTTC. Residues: CASSPNSYEQYF.

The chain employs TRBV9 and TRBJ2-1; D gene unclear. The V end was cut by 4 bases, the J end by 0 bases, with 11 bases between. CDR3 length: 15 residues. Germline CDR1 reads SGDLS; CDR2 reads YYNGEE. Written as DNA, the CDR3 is TGTGCCAGCAGCTCGAGTCCCTCCTCCTACAATGAGCAGTTCTTC. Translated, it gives CASSSSPSSYNEQFF.

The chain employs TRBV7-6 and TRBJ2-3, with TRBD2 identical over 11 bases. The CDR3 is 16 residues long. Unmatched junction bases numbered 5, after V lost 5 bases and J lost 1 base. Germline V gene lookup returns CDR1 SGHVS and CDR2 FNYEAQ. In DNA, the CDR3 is TGTGCCAGCAGCCTACCGACTAGCGGGGGCACAGATACGCAGTATTTT. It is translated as CASSLPTSGGTDTQYF.

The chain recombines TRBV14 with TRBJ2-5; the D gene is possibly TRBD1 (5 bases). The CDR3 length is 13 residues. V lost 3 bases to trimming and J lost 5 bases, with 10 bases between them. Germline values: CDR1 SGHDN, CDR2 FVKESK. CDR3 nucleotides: TGTGCCAGCAGCCACACCAGGGCGGAGACCCAGTACTTC. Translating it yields CASSHTRAETQYF.

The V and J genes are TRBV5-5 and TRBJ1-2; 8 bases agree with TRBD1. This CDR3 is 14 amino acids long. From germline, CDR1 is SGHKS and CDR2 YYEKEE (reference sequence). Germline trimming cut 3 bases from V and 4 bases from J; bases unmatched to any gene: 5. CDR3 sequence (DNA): TGTGCCAGCAGCTCTACAGGGGGTGGCTATGGCTACACCTTC. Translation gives CASSSTGGGYGYTF.

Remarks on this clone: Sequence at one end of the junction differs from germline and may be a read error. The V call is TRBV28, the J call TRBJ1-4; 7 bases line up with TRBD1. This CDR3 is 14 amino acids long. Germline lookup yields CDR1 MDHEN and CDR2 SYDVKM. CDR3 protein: CASSLTGTSEKLFF. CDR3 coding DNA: TGTGCCAGCAGCCTGACAGGGACTAGTGAAAAACTGTTTTTT.

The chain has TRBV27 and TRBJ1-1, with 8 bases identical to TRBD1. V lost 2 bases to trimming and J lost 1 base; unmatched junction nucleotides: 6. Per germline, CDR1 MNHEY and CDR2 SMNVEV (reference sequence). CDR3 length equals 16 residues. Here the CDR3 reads CASSLGQGTRNTEAFF. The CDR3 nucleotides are TGTGCCAGCAGTTTAGGACAGGGTACTCGGAACACTGAAGCTTTCTTT.

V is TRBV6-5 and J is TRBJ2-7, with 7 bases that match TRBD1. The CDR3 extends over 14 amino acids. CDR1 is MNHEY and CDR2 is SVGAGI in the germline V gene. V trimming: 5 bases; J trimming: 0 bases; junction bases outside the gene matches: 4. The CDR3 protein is CASSTGANSYEQYF. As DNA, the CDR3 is TGTGCCAGCAGTACAGGGGCGAACTCCTACGAGCAGTACTTC.

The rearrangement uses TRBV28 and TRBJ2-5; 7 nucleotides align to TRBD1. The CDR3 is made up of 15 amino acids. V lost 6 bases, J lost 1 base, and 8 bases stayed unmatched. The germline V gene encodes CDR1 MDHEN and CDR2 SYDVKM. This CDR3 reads CASSLGQIRQETQYF. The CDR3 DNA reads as TGTGCCAGCAGCCTGGGACAGATTCGCCAAGAGACCCAGTACTTC.

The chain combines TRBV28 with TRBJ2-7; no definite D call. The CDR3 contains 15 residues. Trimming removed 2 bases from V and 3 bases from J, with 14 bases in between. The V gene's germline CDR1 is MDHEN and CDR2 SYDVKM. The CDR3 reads CASSLGQQFIYEQYF. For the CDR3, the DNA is TGTGCCAGCAGTTTAGGTCAACAGTTCATCTACGAGCAGTACTTC.

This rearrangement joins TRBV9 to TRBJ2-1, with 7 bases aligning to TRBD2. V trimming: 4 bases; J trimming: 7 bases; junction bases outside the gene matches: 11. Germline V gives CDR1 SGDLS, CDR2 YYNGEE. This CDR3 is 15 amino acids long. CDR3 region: CASSSSGAAGNEQFF. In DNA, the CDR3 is TGTGCCAGCAGCTCAAGCGGGGCTGCTGGGAATGAGCAGTTCTTC.